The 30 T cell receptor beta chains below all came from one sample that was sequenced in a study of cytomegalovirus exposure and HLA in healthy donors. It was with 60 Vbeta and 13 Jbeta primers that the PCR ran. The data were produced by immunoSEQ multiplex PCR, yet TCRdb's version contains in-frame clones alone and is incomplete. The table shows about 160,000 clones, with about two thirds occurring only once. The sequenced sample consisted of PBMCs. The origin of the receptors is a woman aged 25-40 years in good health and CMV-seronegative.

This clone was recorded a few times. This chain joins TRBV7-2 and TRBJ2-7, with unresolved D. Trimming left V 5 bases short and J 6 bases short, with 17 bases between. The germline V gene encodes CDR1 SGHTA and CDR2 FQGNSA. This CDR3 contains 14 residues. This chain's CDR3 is CASSTTPGIREQYF. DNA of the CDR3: TGTGCCAGCAGCACCACCCCAGGAATCCGCGAGCAGTACTTC.

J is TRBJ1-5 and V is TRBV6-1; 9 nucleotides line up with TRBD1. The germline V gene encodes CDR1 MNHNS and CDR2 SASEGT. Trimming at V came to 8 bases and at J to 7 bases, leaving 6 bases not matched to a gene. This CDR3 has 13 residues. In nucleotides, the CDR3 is TGTGCCAGCTCCGGGACAGGGCTACAGCCCCAGCATTTT. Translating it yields CASSGTGLQPQHF.

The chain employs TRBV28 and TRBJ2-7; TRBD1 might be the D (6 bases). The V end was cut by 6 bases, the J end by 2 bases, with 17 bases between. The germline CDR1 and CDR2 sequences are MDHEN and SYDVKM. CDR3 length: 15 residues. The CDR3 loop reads CASSHPGDPPYEQYF. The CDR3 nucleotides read TGTGCCAGCAGCCACCCAGGGGACCCTCCCTACGAGCAGTACTTC.

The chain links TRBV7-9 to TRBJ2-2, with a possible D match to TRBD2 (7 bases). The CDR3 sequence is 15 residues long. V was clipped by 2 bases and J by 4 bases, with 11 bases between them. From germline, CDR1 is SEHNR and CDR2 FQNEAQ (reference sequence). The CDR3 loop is CASSLSGGATGELFF. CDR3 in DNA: TGTGCCAGCAGCTTAAGTGGGGGGGCCACCGGGGAGCTGTTTTTT.

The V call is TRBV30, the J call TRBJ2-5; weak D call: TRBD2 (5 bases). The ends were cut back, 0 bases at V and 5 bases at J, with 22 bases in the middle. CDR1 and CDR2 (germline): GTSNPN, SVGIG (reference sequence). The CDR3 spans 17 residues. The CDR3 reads CAWSVSLTPQSGETQYF. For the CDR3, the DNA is TGTGCCTGGAGTGTATCCCTGACTCCCCAATCGGGGGAGACCCAGTACTTC.

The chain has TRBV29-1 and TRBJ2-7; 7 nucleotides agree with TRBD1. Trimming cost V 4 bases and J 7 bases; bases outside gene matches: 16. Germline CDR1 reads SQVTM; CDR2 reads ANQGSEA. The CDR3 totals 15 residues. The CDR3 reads CSVVLRGGRAIEQYF. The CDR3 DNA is TGCAGCGTTGTGTTAAGAGGGGGCCGCGCAATTGAGCAGTACTTC.

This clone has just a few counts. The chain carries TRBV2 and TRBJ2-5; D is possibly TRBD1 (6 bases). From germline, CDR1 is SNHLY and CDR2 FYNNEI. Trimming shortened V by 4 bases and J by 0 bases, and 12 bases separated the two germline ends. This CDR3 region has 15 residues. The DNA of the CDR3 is TGTGCCAGCAGTGGAAGGGGGAAACACCAAGAGACCCAGTACTTC. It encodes CASSGRGKHQETQYF.

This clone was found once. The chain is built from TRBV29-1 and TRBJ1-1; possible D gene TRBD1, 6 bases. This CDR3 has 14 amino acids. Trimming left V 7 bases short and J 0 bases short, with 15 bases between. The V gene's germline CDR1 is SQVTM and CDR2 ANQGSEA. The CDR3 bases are TGCAGCGGGGGAACAGGGACCATGAACACTGAAGCTTTCTTT. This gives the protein CSGGTGTMNTEAFF.

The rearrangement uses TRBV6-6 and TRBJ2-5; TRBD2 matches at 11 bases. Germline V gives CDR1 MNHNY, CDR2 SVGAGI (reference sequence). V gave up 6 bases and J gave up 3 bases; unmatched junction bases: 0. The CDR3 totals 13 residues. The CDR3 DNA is TGTGCCAGCAGGACTAGCGGGGAAGAGACCCAGTACTTC. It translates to CASRTSGEETQYF.

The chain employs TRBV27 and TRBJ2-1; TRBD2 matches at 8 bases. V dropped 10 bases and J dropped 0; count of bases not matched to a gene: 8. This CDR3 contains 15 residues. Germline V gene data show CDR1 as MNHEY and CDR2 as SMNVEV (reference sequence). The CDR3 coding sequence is TGTGCCACCAATAGCGGGACCTACTCCTACAATGAGCAGTTCTTC. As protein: CATNSGTYSYNEQFF.

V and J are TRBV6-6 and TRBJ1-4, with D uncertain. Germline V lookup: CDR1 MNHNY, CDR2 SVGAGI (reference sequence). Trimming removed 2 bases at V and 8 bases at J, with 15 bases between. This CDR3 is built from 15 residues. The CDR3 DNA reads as TGTGCCAGCAGTTACAACGAGGTTTTAGGCGAAAAACTGTTTTTT. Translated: CASSYNEVLGEKLFF.

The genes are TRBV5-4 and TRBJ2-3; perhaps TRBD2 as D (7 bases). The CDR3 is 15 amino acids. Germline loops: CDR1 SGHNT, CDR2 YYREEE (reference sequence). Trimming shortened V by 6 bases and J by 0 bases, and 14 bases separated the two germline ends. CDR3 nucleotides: TGTGCCAGCACACGAGGGGGGGGTAGCACAGATACGCAGTATTTT. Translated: CASTRGGGSTDTQYF.

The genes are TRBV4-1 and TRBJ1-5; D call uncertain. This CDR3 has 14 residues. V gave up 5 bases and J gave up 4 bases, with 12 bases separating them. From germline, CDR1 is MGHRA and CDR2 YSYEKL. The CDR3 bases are TGCGCCAGCAGCATCCGGGAATGGAATCAGCCCCAGCATTTT. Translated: CASSIREWNQPQHF.

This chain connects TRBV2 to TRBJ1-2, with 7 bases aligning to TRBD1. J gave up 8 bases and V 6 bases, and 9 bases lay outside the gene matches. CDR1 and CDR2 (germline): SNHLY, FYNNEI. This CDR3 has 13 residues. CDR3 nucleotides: TGTGCCAGCAGCGACAGGGAAGTGGAGGGCTACACCTTC. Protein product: CASSDREVEGYTF.

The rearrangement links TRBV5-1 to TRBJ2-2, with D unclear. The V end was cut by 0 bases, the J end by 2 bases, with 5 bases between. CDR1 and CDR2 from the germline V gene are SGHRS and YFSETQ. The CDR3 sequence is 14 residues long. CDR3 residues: CASSLETNTGELFF. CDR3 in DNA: TGCGCCAGCAGCTTGGAGACTAACACCGGGGAGCTGTTTTTT. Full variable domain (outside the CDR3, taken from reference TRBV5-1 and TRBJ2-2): KAGVTQTPRYLIKTRGQQVTLSCSPISGHRSVSWYQQTPGQGLQFLFEYFSETQRNKGNFPGRFSGRQFSNSRSEMNVSTLELGDSALYLCASSLETNTGELFFGEGSRLTVL.

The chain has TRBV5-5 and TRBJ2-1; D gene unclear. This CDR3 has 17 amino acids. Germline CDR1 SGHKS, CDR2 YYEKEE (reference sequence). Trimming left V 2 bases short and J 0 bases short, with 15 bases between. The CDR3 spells CASSLYSRPSSYNEQFF. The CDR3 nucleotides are TGTGCCAGCAGCTTATATTCAAGGCCTAGCTCCTACAATGAGCAGTTCTTC.

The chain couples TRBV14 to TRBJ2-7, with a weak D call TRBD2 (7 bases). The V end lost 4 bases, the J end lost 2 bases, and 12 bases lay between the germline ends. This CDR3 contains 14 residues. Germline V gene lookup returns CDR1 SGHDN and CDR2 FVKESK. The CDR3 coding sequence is TGTGCCAGCAGCCTCATAGGGGGGGCCTACGAGCAGTACTTC. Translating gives CASSLIGGAYEQYF.

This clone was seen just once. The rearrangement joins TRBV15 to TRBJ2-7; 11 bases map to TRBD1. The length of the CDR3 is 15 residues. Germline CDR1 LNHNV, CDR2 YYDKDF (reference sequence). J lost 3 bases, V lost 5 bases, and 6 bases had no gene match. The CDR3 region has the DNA TGTGCCACCAGCGGTACCGGGACAGGGGGCTACGAGCAGTACTTC. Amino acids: CATSGTGTGGYEQYF.

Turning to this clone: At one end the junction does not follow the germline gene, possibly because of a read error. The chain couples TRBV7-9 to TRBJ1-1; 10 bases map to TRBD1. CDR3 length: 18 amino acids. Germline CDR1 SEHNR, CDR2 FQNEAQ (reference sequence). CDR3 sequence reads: CSSSLMGRDRGRNTEAFF. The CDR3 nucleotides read TGTTCCAGCAGCTTAATGGGGAGGGACAGGGGCCGGAACACTGAAGCTTTCTTT.

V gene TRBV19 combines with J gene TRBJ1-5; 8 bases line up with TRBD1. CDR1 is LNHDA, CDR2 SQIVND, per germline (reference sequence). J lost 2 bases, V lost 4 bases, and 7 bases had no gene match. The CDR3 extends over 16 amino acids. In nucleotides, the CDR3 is TGTGCCAGTAGTACCTGGACAGGGAATGGCAATCAGCCCCAGCATTTT. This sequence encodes CASSTWTGNGNQPQHF. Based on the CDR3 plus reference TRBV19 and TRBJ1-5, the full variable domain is DGGITQSPKYLFRKEGQNVTLSCEQNLNHDAMYWYRQDPGQGLRLIYYSQIVNDFQKGDIAEGYSVSREKKESFPLTVTSAQKNPTAFYLCASSTWTGNGNQPQHFGDGTRLSIL.

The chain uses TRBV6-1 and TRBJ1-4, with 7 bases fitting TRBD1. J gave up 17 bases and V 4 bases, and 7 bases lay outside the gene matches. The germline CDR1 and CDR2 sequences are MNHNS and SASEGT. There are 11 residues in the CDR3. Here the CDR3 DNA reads TGTGCCAGCAGTGGGAGGGACAGTCTTTTTTTT. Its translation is CASSGRDSLFF.

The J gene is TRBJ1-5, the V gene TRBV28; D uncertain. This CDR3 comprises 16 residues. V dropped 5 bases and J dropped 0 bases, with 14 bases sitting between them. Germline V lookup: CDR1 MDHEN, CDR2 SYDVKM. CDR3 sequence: CASSRPGSDSNQPQHF. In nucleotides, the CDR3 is TGTGCCAGCAGTCGCCCCGGGTCGGATAGCAATCAGCCCCAGCATTTT.

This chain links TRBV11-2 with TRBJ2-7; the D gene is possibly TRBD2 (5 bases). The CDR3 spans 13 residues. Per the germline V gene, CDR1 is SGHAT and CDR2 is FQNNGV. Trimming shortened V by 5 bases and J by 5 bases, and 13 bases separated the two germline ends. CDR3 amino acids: CASSRNEGHEQYF. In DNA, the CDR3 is TGTGCCAGCAGCCGTAATGAGGGTCACGAGCAGTACTTC.

CDR3 in amino acids: CASSSSGLAGEETQYF. CDR3 DNA sequence: TGCGCCAGCAGCTCCTCAGGACTAGCGGGGGAAGAGACCCAGTACTTC. The chain couples TRBV5-1 to TRBJ2-5; 13 nucleotides align to TRBD2. V shed 3 bases, J shed 3 bases, and the junction held 5 bases outside the gene matches. This CDR3 comprises 16 residues. Germline CDR1 is SGHRS and CDR2 is YFSETQ.

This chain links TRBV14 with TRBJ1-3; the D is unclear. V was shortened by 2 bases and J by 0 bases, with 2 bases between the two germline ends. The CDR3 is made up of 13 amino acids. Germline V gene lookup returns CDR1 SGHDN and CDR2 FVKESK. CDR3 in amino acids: CASSQHSGNTIYF. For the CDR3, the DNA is TGTGCCAGCAGCCAACACTCTGGAAACACCATATATTTT.

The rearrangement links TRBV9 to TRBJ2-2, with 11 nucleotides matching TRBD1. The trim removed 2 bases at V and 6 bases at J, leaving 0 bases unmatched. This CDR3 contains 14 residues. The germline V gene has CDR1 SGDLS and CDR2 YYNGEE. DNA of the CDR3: TGTGCCAGCAGCGTGGGACAGGGGGCCGGGGAGCTGTTTTTT. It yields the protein CASSVGQGAGELFF.

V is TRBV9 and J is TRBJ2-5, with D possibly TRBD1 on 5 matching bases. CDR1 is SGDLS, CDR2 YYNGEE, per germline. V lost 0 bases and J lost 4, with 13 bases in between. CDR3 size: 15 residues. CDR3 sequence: CASSVAPGMLETQYF. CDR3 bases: TGTGCCAGCAGCGTAGCTCCAGGGATGTTAGAGACCCAGTACTTC.

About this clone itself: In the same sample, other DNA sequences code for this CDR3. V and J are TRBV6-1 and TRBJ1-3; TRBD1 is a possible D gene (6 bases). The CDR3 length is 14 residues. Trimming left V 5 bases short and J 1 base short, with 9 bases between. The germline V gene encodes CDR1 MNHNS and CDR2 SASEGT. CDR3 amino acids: CASSMTGSGNTIYF. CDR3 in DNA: TGTGCCAGCAGTATGACAGGATCTGGAAACACCATATATTTT.

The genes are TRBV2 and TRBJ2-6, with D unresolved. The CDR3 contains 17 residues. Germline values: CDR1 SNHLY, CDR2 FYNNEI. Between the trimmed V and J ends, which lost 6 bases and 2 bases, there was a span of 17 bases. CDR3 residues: CASRTPFEIPGANVLTF. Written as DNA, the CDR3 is TGTGCCAGCAGAACTCCTTTTGAGATCCCTGGGGCCAACGTCCTGACTTTC.

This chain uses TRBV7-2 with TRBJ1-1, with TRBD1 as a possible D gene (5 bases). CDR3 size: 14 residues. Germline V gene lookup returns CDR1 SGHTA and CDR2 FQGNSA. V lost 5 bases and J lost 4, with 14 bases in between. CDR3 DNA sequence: TGTGCCAGCAGCATGGGGGGTTTGGTCACTGAAGCTTTCTTT. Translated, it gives CASSMGGLVTEAFF.